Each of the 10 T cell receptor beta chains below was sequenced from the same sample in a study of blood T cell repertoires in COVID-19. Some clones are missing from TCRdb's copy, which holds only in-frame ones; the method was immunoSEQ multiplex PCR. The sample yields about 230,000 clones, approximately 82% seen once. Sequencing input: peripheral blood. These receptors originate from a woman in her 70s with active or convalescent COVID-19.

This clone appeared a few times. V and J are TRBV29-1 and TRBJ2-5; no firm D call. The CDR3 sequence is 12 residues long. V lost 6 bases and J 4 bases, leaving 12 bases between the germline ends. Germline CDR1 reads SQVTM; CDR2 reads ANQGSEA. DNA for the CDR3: TGCAGCGTAGCCCTAACTGGAGAGACCCAGTACTTC. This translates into CSVALTGETQYF.

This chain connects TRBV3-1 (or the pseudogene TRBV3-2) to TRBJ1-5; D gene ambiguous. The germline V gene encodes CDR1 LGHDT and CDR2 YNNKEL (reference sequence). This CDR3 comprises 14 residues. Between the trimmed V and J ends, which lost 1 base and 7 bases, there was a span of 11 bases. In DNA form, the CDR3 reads TGTGCCAGCAGCCAAGGGGGAGCTGGACAGCCCCAGCATTTT. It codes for CASSQGGAGQPQHF.

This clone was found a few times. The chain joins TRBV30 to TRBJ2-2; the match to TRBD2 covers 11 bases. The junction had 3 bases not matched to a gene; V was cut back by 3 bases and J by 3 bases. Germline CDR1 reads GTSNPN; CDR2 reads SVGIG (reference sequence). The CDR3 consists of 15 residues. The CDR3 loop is CAWSLAGGYTGELFF. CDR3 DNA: TGTGCCTGGAGCCTAGCGGGGGGATACACCGGGGAGCTGTTTTTT.

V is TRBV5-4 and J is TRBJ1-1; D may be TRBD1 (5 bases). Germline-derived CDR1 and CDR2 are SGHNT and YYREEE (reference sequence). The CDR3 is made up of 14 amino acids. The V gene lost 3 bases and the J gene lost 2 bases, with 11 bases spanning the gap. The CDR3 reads CASSSAGLNTEAFF. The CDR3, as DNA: TGTGCCAGCAGCTCTGCAGGGTTAAACACTGAAGCTTTCTTT.

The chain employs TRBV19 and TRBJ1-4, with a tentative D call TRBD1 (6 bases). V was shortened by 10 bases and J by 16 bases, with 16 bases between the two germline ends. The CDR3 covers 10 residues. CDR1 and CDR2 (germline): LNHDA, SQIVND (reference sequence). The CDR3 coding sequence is TGTGCCACCAAACAGGGATGGTGGTTTTTT. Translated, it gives CATKQGWWFF.

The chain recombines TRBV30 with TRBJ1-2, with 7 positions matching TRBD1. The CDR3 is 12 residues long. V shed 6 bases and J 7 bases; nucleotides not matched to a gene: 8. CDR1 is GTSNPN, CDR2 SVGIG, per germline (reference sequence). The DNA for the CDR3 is TGTGCCTGTTTGACAGGGCTGGGTGGCTACACCTTC. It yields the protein CACLTGLGGYTF.

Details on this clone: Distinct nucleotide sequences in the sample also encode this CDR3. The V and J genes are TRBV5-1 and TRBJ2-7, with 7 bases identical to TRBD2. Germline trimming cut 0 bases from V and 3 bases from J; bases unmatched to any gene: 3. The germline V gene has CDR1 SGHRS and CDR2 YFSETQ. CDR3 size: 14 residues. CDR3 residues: CASSLVGGGYEQYF. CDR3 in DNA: TGCGCCAGCAGCTTGGTTGGCGGGGGCTACGAGCAGTACTTC.

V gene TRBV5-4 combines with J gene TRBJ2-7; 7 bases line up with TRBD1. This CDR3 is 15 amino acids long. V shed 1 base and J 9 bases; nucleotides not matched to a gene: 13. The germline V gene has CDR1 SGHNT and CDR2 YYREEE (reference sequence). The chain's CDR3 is CASSLYAATGTGQYF. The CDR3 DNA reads TGTGCCAGCAGCTTGTATGCCGCGACAGGGACCGGGCAGTACTTC. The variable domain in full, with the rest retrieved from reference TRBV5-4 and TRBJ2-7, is ETGVTQSPTHLIKTRGQQVTLRCSSQSGHNTVSWYQQALGQGPQFIFQYYREEENGRGNFPPRFSGLQFPNYSSELNVNALELDDSALYLCASSLYAATGTGQYFGPGTRLTVT.

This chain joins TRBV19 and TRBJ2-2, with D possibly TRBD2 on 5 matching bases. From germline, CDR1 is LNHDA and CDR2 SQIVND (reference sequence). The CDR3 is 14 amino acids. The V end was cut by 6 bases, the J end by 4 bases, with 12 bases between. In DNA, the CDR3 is TGTGCCAGTAGCACCCGCCGGGGCACCGGGGAGCTGTTTTTT. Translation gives CASSTRRGTGELFF.

The CDR3 DNA is TGTGCCAGCAGCCCGACTCCCGTGGGGACCCAGTACTTC. Translated: CASSPTPVGTQYF. This chain connects TRBV7-2 to TRBJ2-5; D is unresolved. This CDR3 comprises 13 residues. In germline, CDR1 is SGHTA, CDR2 FQGNSA. The V gene lost 5 bases and the J gene lost 7 bases, with 14 bases spanning the gap.